These 11 T cell receptor beta chains were all obtained from the same sample, sequenced in a study of spatial heterogeneity in lung cancer. Described time point: sample taken at primary tumor resection. TCRdb passed the 5' RACE reads through MiXCR, listing each CDR3 protein once. In the table there are tens of thousands of distinct CDR3 sequences, around 7.2% of which are singletons. Specimen: PBMCs, collected at surgery. These receptor sequences come from a male donor with early-stage non-small cell lung cancer.

This clonotype occurred many times. The J gene is TRBJ1-1, the V gene TRBV6-5; no clear D gene. The CDR3 covers 17 residues. The germline V gene has CDR1 MNHEY and CDR2 SVGAGI. Trimming stripped 4 bases from V and 4 bases from J, with 22 bases between. The DNA of the CDR3 is TGTGCCAGCAGTTGGTCCGCGACTAGCGGGCGGGGCACTGAAGCTTTCTTT. It is translated as CASSWSATSGRGTEAFF.

This clonotype was detected a few times. CDR3 sequence reads: CSARDQGYDEQFF. CDR3 nucleotide sequence: TGCAGTGCTAGAGATCAAGGGTACGATGAGCAGTTCTTC. The gene calls are TRBV20-1 and TRBJ2-1; D not resolved. Germline V gene sequence: CDR1 DFQATT, CDR2 SNEGSKA (reference sequence). With 0 bases removed from V and 8 bases from J, the gap between germline ends came to 11 bases. This CDR3 has 13 residues.

This clonotype has a handful of counts. The rearrangement links TRBV7-2 to TRBJ2-5, with TRBD1 identical over 7 bases. The CDR3 length is 15 residues. Trimming took 4 bases from V and 3 from J; bases not matched to a gene: 8. Germline CDR1 and CDR2: SGHTA and FQGNSA. This chain's CDR3 is CASSWDSRVKETQYF. The DNA for the CDR3 is TGTGCCAGCAGCTGGGACAGCCGGGTAAAAGAGACCCAGTACTTC.

J is TRBJ1-4 and V is TRBV23-1, with TRBD1 identical over 7 bases. TRBV23-1 counts as an open reading frame of uncertain function. V gave up 3 bases and J gave up 5 bases; unmatched junction bases: 3. This CDR3 region has 14 residues. CDR3 region: CASSHGTVNEKLFF. The CDR3 DNA reads TGCGCCAGCAGTCATGGGACAGTGAATGAAAAACTGTTTTTT.

J is TRBJ2-3 and V is TRBV28; no firm D call. The CDR3 is 12 amino acids. With 7 bases removed from V and 3 bases from J, the gap between germline ends came to 8 bases. CDR1 is MDHEN, CDR2 SYDVKM, per germline. Here the CDR3 DNA reads TGTGCCAGCACCTTCCGGACAGATACGCAGTATTTT. It is translated as CASTFRTDTQYF.

This chain joins TRBV5-1 and TRBJ2-1; TRBD1 might be the D (6 bases). CDR3 size: 14 residues. Germline values: CDR1 SGHRS, CDR2 YFSETQ. V dropped 4 bases and J dropped 5 bases, with 13 bases sitting between them. CDR3 bases: TGCGCCAGCAGCCTACGACAGGTCGACAATGAGCAGTTCTTC. It codes for CASSLRQVDNEQFF.

The sample holds many counts of this clonotype. This chain joins TRBV3-1 and TRBJ1-4; 9 bases are shared with TRBD1. CDR3 length equals 16 residues. Trimming removed 3 bases from V and 7 bases from J; junction bases left unmatched: 9. Germline CDR1 is LGHDT and CDR2 is YNNKEL (reference sequence). CDR3 sequence: CASSHLGGQGSEKLFF. CDR3 sequence (DNA): TGTGCCAGCAGCCACCTGGGGGGACAGGGTAGTGAAAAACTGTTTTTT.

This chain links TRBV6-1 with TRBJ1-1; tentative D call: TRBD1 (6 bases). The V end was cut by 2 bases, the J end by 4 bases, with 11 bases between. The CDR3 is 14 amino acids. Germline loops: CDR1 MNHNS, CDR2 SASEGT. In nucleotides, the CDR3 is TGTGCCAGCAGTGAAATCAGGGGAGGCACTGAAGCTTTCTTT. This gives the protein CASSEIRGGTEAFF.

V gene TRBV4-2 combines with J gene TRBJ2-6; no reliable D call. This CDR3 has 15 residues. Trimming shortened V by 0 bases and J by 0 bases, and 3 bases separated the two germline ends. Germline CDR1 and CDR2: LGHNA and YNFKEQ. The CDR3 DNA follows: TGTGCCAGCAGCCAAGATAACTCTGGGGCCAACGTCCTGACTTTC. This gives the protein CASSQDNSGANVLTF.

This clonotype has just a few counts. The CDR3 DNA reads as TGCAGCGTTGTCCTAATGAGGCAGATCCAAGAGACCCAGTACTTC. Its protein product is CSVVLMRQIQETQYF. The chain combines TRBV29-1 with TRBJ2-5; unclear D gene. Trimming took off 4 bases at V and 1 base at J, with 16 bases between the two ends. CDR1 is SQVTM and CDR2 is ANQGSEA in the germline V gene. The CDR3 is 15 residues long. The full variable domain, rest sourced from reference TRBV29-1 and TRBJ2-5, is SAVISQKPSRDICQRGTSLTIQCQVDSQVTMMFWYRQQPGQSLTLIATANQGSEATYESGFVIDKFPISRPNLTFSTLTVSNMSPEDSSIYLCSVVLMRQIQETQYFGPGTRLLVL.

This clonotype showed up many times. The chain recombines TRBV30 with TRBJ1-1; D perhaps matches TRBD1 (5 bases). The germline V and J ends were trimmed by 0 bases and 6 bases, with 14 bases remaining between them. CDR1 and CDR2 (germline): GTSNPN, SVGIG (reference sequence). The CDR3 totals 14 residues. CDR3 residues: CAWSVPGGQPEAFF. CDR3 nucleotides: TGTGCCTGGAGTGTACCTGGGGGTCAGCCTGAAGCTTTCTTT. The complete variable domain, with remaining parts taken from reference TRBV30 and TRBJ1-1, reads SQTIHQWPATLVQPVGSPLSLECTVEGTSNPNLYWYRQAAGRGLQLLFYSVGIGQISSEVPQNLSASRPQDRQFILSSKKLLLSDSGFYLCAWSVPGGQPEAFFGQGTRLTVV.